This entry features one T cell receptor beta chain sequence. Enrolment of Seattle patients took place during active infection, and they were followed longitudinally. The sample belongs to a study of blood T cell repertoires in COVID-19. Turning to the study itself: The United States, Italy and Spain were the sources of the acute and convalescent COVID-19 samples. T cells, B-cell-depleted T cells, or PBMCs supplied cDNA or gDNA.

Assay: immunoSEQ multiplex PCR; the TCRdb copy retains only in-frame clones and omits some. The repertoire holds 330,000 or so clones, with approximately 89% as singletons. In germline, CDR1 is SGHRS, CDR2 YFSETQ. Deletions cut 0 bases from V and 4 bases from J, with 14 bases between. The CDR3 is 16 amino acids. This sequence was found in a woman aged 60-70 years with COVID-19, enrolled during active disease. The chain links TRBV5-1 to TRBJ1-5, with D uncertain. Sequences were obtained from peripheral blood. CDR3 coding DNA: TGCGCCAGCAGCTTGGATGGAGGCCTACAAAATCAGCCCCAGCATTTT. Translating gives CASSLDGGLQNQPQHF.